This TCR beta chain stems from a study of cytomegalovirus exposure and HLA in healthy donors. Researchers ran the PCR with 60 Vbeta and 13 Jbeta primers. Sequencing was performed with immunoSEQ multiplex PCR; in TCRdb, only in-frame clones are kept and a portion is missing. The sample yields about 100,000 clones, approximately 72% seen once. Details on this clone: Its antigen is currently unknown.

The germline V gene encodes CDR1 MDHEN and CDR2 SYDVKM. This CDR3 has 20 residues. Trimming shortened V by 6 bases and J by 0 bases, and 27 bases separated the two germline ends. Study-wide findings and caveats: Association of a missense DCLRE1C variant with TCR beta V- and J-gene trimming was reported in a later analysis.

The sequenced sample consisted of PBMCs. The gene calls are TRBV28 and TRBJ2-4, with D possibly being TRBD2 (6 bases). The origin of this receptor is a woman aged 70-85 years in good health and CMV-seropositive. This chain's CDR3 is CASSWEASGIWSLAKNIQYF. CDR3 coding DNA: TGTGCCAGCAGCTGGGAGGCTAGTGGGATTTGGAGTTTAGCCAAAAACATTCAGTACTTC.